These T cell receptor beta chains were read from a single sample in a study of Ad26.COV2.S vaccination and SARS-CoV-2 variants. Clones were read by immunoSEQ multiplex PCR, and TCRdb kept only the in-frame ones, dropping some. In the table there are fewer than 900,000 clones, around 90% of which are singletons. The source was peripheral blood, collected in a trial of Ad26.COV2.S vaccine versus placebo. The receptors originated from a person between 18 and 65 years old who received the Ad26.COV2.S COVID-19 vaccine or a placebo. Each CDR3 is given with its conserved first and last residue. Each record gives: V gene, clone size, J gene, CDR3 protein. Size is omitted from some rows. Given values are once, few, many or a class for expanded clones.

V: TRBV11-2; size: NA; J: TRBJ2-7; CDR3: CASSADRGREQYF
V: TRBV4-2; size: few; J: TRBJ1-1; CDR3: CASSPSRTEAFF
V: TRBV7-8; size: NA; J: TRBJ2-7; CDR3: CASGRDWSEQYF
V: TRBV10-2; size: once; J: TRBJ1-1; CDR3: CASISQGSEAFF
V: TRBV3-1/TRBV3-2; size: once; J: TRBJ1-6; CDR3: CASRKTGTENSPLHF
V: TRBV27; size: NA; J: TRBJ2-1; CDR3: CASSREGAPGGNEQFF
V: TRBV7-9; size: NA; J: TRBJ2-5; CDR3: CASSWFEETQYF
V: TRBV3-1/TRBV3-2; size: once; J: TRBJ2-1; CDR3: CASSPTYGTIYNEQFF
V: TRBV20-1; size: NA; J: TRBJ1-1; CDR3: CSARGSTEAFF
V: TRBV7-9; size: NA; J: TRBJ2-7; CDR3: CASSPGGAVQYF
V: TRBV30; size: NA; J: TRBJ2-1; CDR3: CAWSVNSGTYNEQFF
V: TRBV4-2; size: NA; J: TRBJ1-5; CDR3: CASSQGGAGNQPQHF
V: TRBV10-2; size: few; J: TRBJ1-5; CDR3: CASRNSNQPQHF
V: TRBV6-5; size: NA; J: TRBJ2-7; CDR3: CASRGLAGNSYEQYF
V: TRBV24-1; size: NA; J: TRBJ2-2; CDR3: CATSDLRQGVSGELFF
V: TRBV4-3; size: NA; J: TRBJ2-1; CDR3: CASSPLFGGVDEQFF
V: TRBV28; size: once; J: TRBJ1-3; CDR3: CASSVLTSGNTIYF
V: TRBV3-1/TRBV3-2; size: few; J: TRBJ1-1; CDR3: CASSRGQDAEAFF
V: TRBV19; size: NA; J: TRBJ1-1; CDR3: CASSIPSPGGTHTEAFF
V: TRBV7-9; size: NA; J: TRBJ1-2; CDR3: CASSLNMGTAPNTF
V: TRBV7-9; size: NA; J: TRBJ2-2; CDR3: CATQLNGGANTGELFF
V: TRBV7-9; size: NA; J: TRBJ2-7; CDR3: CASSAGATYEQYF
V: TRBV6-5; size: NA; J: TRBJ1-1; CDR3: CASMRGTEAFF